Each of the 10 T cell receptor beta chains below was sequenced from the same sample in a study of OX40 agonist ivuxolimab in advanced cancers. Clones were read by immunoSEQ multiplex PCR, and TCRdb kept only the in-frame ones, dropping some. The sample carries roughly 56,000 clones, 65% to 85% recorded once. The input for sequencing was CD4+ or CD8+ T cells sorted from blood, taken in a trial of the OX40 agonist ivuxolimab. These receptors all stem from an adult with an advanced solid tumor such as melanoma, head and neck, liver or kidney cancer.

The chain joins TRBV9 to TRBJ2-5; 10 bases are a match to TRBD1. CDR1 and CDR2 from the germline V gene are SGDLS and YYNGEE. The ends lost 3 bases at V and 5 bases at J; junction bases unmatched: 16. This CDR3 spans 18 amino acids. The CDR3 sequence is CASSGPLAATGGRETQYF. The CDR3 DNA sequence: TGTGCCAGCAGCGGACCCCTAGCCGCGACAGGGGGCCGGGAGACCCAGTACTTC. Looking up the rest from reference TRBV9 and TRBJ2-5 gives the full variable domain: DSGVTQTPKHLITATGQRVTLRCSPRSGDLSVYWYQQSLDQGLQFLIQYYNGEERAKGNILERFSAQQFPDLHSELNLSSLELGDSALYFCASSGPLAATGGRETQYFGPGTRLLVL.

The rearrangement uses TRBV28 and TRBJ2-1; D not resolved. The germline gives CDR1 MDHEN, CDR2 SYDVKM. CDR3 length equals 14 residues. The V gene lost 3 bases and the J gene lost 9 bases, with 15 bases spanning the gap. The CDR3 is CASSLSPPLGEQFF. In DNA form, the CDR3 reads TGTGCCAGCAGTTTGTCTCCTCCCCTTGGTGAGCAGTTCTTC.

The genes are TRBV2 and TRBJ2-4, with D perhaps matching TRBD2 (5 bases). CDR3 length: 13 residues. The germline V gene encodes CDR1 SNHLY and CDR2 FYNNEI. V was shortened by 4 bases and J by 1 base, with 5 bases between the two germline ends. The chain's CDR3 is CASSGEAKNIQYF. CDR3 bases: TGTGCCAGCAGTGGGGAGGCCAAAAACATTCAGTACTTC.

V usage is TRBV14 and J usage is TRBJ2-3; D unresolved. Trimming shortened V by 0 bases and J by 2 bases, and 9 bases separated the two germline ends. The CDR3 is 15 residues long. The germline V gene has CDR1 SGHDN and CDR2 FVKESK. The CDR3 DNA is TGTGCCAGCAGCCAAGAACGACGAAACACAGATACGCAGTATTTT. Translated, it gives CASSQERRNTDTQYF.

The CDR3: CASSQDQAFQETQYF. The CDR3 DNA reads TGTGCCAGCAGCCAAGATCAAGCCTTCCAAGAGACCCAGTACTTC. This chain joins TRBV14 and TRBJ2-5; D is ambiguous. The V gene's germline CDR1 is SGHDN and CDR2 FVKESK. This CDR3 has 15 amino acids. V gave up 0 bases and J gave up 1 base, with 9 bases separating them.

The CDR3 loop is CASGSAGNSYEQYF. CDR3 DNA sequence: TGTGCCAGCGGATCAGCGGGGAACTCCTACGAGCAGTACTTC. V gene TRBV27 combines with J gene TRBJ2-7; 7 bases agree with TRBD2. The trim removed 8 bases at V and 0 bases at J, leaving 7 bases unmatched. This CDR3 contains 14 residues. Germline CDR1 MNHEY, CDR2 SMNVEV (reference sequence).

This chain uses TRBV6-6 with TRBJ1-1, with D possibly matching TRBD1 (5 bases). This CDR3 has 15 residues. The ends were cut back, 2 bases at V and 8 bases at J, with 18 bases in the middle. The germline gives CDR1 MNHNY, CDR2 SVGAGI (reference sequence). The CDR3 spells CASSYGGPPRFEAFF. CDR3 bases: TGTGCCAGCAGTTACGGGGGACCGCCTCGGTTCGAAGCTTTCTTT.

The chain uses TRBV6-4 and TRBJ2-3, with D possibly being TRBD2 (5 bases). The V end was cut by 3 bases, the J end by 4 bases, with 11 bases between. The CDR3 is 14 amino acids. Germline CDR1 reads MRHNA; CDR2 reads SNTAGT. CDR3: CASSEGPSSDTQYF. The DNA for the CDR3 is TGTGCCAGCAGTGAAGGGCCTAGCTCAGATACGCAGTATTTT.

J is TRBJ1-2 and V is TRBV5-4; perhaps TRBD1 as D (6 bases). V dropped 6 bases and J dropped 0 bases, with 12 bases sitting between them. CDR3 size: 14 residues. Germline V gene data show CDR1 as SGHNT and CDR2 as YYREEE (reference sequence). In nucleotides, the CDR3 is TGTGCCAGCACACAGGGAATAGCTAACTATGGCTACACCTTC. Translation gives CASTQGIANYGYTF.

This chain uses TRBV2 with TRBJ1-2; TRBD1 is a possible D gene (6 bases). Germline lookup yields CDR1 SNHLY and CDR2 FYNNEI. The CDR3 contains 14 residues. Between the trimmed V and J ends, which lost 6 bases and 2 bases, there was a span of 13 bases. For the CDR3, the DNA is TGTGCCAGCAGGGTCGGGGGGCGAAACTATGGCTACACCTTC. It is translated as CASRVGGRNYGYTF. Variable domain in full (rest from reference TRBV2 and TRBJ1-2): EPEVTQTPSHQVTQMGQEVILRCVPISNHLYFYWYRQILGQKVEFLVSFYNNEISEKSEIFDDQFSVERPDGSNFTLKIRSTKLEDSAMYFCASRVGGRNYGYTFGSGTRLTVV.